This T cell receptor (beta chain) was identified during a study of cytomegalovirus exposure and HLA in healthy donors. Study-wide findings and caveats: The listing of fewer than 200 TCR beta chains classed them as cytomegalovirus-associated. One variant, a missense change in DCLRE1C, was linked in a later analysis to TCR beta V- and J-gene trimming.

As concerns this clone: Its antigen is undetermined.

The PCR used 60 Vbeta and 13 Jbeta primers. The table came from immunoSEQ multiplex PCR; TCRdb's copy has only in-frame clones and leaves some out. The listing contains about 140,000 clones. Trimming took 7 bases from V and 2 from J, leaving 16 bases between them. CDR3 length: 15 amino acids. CDR1 is MNHEY, CDR2 SMNVEV, per germline (reference sequence). It was healthy bone marrow donors who served as donors. This clonotype was obtained from a woman between 18 and 29 years old in good health and CMV-seronegative. The chain recombines TRBV27 with TRBJ2-3, with D possibly being TRBD1 (6 bases). What was sequenced was PBMCs. The CDR3 region is CASKKGGSYTDTQYF. As DNA, the CDR3 is TGTGCCAGCAAGAAAGGGGGTTCCTACACAGATACGCAGTATTTT.